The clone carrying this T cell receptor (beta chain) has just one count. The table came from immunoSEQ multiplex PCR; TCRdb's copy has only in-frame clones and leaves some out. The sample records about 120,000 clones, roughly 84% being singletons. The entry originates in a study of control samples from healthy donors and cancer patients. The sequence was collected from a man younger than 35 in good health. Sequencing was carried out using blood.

The CDR3 nucleotides are TGCGCCAGCATCCTCCAACCGGGACAGGGTTACACCGGGGAGCTGTTTTTT. Residues: CASILQPGQGYTGELFF. The chain uses TRBV5-1 and TRBJ2-2, with TRBD1 matching over 9 bases. Trimming removed 6 bases from V and 3 bases from J; junction bases left unmatched: 12. The CDR3 covers 17 residues. Germline V gene sequence: CDR1 SGHRS, CDR2 YFSETQ.